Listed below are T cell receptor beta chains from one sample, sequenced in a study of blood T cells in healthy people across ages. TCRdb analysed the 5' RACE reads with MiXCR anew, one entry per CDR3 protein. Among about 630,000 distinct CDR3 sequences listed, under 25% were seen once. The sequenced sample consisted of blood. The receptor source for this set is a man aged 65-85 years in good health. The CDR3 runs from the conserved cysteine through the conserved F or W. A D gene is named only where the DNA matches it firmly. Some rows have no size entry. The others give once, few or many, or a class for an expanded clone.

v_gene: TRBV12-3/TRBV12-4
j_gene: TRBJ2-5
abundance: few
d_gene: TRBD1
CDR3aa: CASSFRTGGETQYF
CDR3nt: TGTGCCAGCAGTTTCCGGACAGGAGGCGAGACCCAGTACTTC

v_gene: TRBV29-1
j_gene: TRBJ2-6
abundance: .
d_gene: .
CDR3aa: CSVSSGTGANVLTF
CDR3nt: TGCAGCGTGAGCAGTGGGACTGGGGCCAACGTCCTGACTTTC

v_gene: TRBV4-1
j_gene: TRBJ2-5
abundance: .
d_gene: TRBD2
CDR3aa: CASSQGLLAGKQETQYF
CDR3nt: TGCGCCAGCAGCCAAGGTCTCCTAGCGGGGAAACAAGAGACCCAGTACTTC

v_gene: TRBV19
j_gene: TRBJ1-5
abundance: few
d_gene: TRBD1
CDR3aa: CASSHGTGDPQPQHF
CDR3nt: TGTGCCAGTAGTCATGGGACAGGGGACCCTCAGCCCCAGCATTTT

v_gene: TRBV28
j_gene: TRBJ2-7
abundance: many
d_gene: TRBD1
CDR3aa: CASSEGGTGVFEQYF
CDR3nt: TGTGCCAGCAGCGAGGGGGGGACAGGGGTTTTCGAGCAGTACTTC

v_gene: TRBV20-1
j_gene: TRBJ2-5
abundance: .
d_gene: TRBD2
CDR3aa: CSASKAGGLQETQYF
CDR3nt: TGCAGTGCTAGTAAAGCGGGAGGCCTCCAAGAGACCCAGTACTTC

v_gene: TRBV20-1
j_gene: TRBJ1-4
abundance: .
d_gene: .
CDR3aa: CSARQRNEKLFF
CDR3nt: TGCAGTGCTAGACAGAGAAATGAAAAACTGTTTTTT

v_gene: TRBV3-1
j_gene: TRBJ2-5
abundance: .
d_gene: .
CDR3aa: CASSQDWQHETQYF
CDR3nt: TGTGCCAGCAGCCAAGATTGGCAACACGAGACCCAGTACTTC

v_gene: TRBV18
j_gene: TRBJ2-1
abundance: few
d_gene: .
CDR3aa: CASSADSGNEQFF
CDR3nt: TGTGCCAGCTCAGCGGACTCGGGGAATGAGCAGTTCTTC

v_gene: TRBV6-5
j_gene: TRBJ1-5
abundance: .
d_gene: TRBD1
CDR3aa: CASRDRGYSNQPQHF
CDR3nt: TGTGCCAGCAGAGACAGGGGCTATAGCAATCAGCCCCAGCATTTT

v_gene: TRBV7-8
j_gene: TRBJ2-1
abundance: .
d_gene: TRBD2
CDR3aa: CASSSSGDHNEQFF
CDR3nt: TGTGCCAGCAGCTCCAGCGGGGACCACAATGAGCAGTTCTTC

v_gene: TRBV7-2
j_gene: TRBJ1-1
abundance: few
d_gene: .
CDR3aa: CANSLKIRDKAFF
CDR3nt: TGTGCCAACAGCTTAAAGATTCGAGATAAAGCTTTCTTT